The present T cell receptor beta chain was sequenced within a study of shared clonotypes between healthy human individuals. Assay used: immunoSEQ multiplex PCR; TCRdb lists only in-frame clones, some missing. The table lists around 990,000 clones, around three quarters of them singletons. The CDR3 length is 15 residues. Germline lookup yields CDR1 MGHRA and CDR2 YSYEKL. Germline trimming cut 3 bases from V and 4 bases from J; bases unmatched to any gene: 6. The clonotype originates from a man between 18 and 29 years old in good health. Some clones in this sample may be carry-over from other donors' samples. This sequence joins TRBV4-1 and TRBJ2-5; TRBD1 agrees at 9 bases. The material sequenced was memory CD4+ T cells from PBMCs. Subset: CD45RA-negative fraction. The CDR3 nucleotides read TGCGCCAGCAGCCAGGAGACAGGGGGAAGAGAGACCCAGTACTTC. This codes for CASSQETGGRETQYF.